One and the same sample provided the 32 T cell receptor beta chains below, sequenced in a study of blood T cell repertoires in COVID-19. Profiled with immunoSEQ multiplex PCR; TCRdb holds only in-frame clones, not every one. The sample includes 150,000 or so clones, approximately 90% seen only once; the top ten take 1% to 1.5%. Input material: PBMCs or T cells enriched from blood (not recorded which). The receptors were gathered from a woman aged 25-40 years with acute COVID-19.

The V and J genes are TRBV7-3 and TRBJ2-1; D gene ambiguous. The CDR3 contains 15 residues. Germline CDR1 is SGHTA and CDR2 is FQGTGA. V lost 2 bases and J lost 0, with 8 bases in between. The CDR3 is CASSLSGSSYNEQFF. CDR3 nucleotide sequence: TGTGCCAGCAGCTTATCAGGAAGCTCCTACAATGAGCAGTTCTTC.

The rearrangement uses TRBV30 and TRBJ1-1, with D possibly TRBD1 on 6 matching bases. The ends were cut back, 3 bases at V and 5 bases at J, with 13 bases in the middle. Germline V lookup: CDR1 GTSNPN, CDR2 SVGIG (reference sequence). The CDR3 totals 13 residues. CDR3 residues: CAWSPKGGTEAFF. CDR3 DNA sequence: TGTGCCTGGAGCCCCAAGGGGGGGACTGAAGCTTTCTTT.

V usage is TRBV27 and J usage is TRBJ2-3, with 12 bases identical to TRBD2. CDR3 length: 16 residues. Germline CDR1 reads MNHEY; CDR2 reads SMNVEV (reference sequence). V shed 5 bases and J 0 bases; nucleotides not matched to a gene: 3. The CDR3 nucleotides are TGTGCCAGCAGTCCCGGGACTAGCGGGAGCACAGATACGCAGTATTTT. Translation: CASSPGTSGSTDTQYF.

CDR3 region: CASSPPMGEGEKLFF. The CDR3, as DNA: TGTGCCAGCTCACCACCGATGGGCGAGGGTGAAAAACTGTTTTTT. The chain couples TRBV18 to TRBJ1-4; the D is unclear. V was pared by 0 bases and J by 7 bases, with 12 bases between. Looked up from germline, CDR1 is KGHSH and CDR2 is LQKENI. This CDR3 has 15 amino acids. Looking up the rest from reference TRBV18 and TRBJ1-4 gives the full variable domain: NAGVMQNPRHLVRRRGQEARLRCSPMKGHSHVYWYRQLPEEGLKFMVYLQKENIIDESGMPKERFSAEFPKEGPSILRIQQVVRGDSAAYFCASSPPMGEGEKLFFGSGTQLSVL.

In nucleotides, the CDR3 is TGTGCCAGCAGCTTAATGGCCGGGACAGGGTTTTCACCCCTCCACTTT. Translation: CASSLMAGTGFSPLHF. The chain couples TRBV7-2 to TRBJ1-6; the match to TRBD1 covers 9 bases. Germline CDR1 and CDR2: SGHTA and FQGNSA. The V gene end was trimmed by 2 bases and the J gene end by 9 bases; junction bases not matched to a gene: 8. This CDR3 is built from 16 residues.

This clone has a handful of counts. This chain uses TRBV11-2 with TRBJ2-1, with a weak D call TRBD2 (5 bases). The germline V gene encodes CDR1 SGHAT and CDR2 FQNNGV. V was pared by 1 base and J by 10 bases, with 5 bases between. The CDR3 extends over 11 amino acids. CDR3 coding DNA: TGTGCCAGCAGCTTAGGACTAGAGCAGTTCTTC. It specifies CASSLGLEQFF.

V is TRBV28 and J is TRBJ1-2, with unresolved D. CDR3 length: 12 residues. Germline V CDR1 and CDR2: MDHEN, SYDVKM. The germline V and J ends were trimmed by 4 bases and 8 bases, with 11 bases remaining between them. The CDR3 nucleotides read TGTGCCAGCAGTTCCCGAGGGAGGGGCTACACCTTC. Protein: CASSSRGRGYTF.

The gene calls are TRBV6-4 and TRBJ1-5; D is undetermined. Deletions cut 9 bases from V and 0 bases from J, with 12 bases between. Germline V CDR1 and CDR2: MRHNA, SNTAGT. The CDR3 length is 14 residues. The CDR3 region is CARARRYSNQPQHF. DNA for the CDR3: TGTGCCAGGGCGCGGCGATATAGCAATCAGCCCCAGCATTTT.

This chain links TRBV28 with TRBJ1-2; unclear D gene. Between the trimmed V and J ends, which lost 4 bases and 7 bases, there was a span of 13 bases. Germline values: CDR1 MDHEN, CDR2 SYDVKM. There are 13 residues in the CDR3. DNA of the CDR3: TGTGCCAGCAGTTCAGCGTCCCTGGGTGGCTACACCTTC. Protein product: CASSSASLGGYTF.

V usage is TRBV10-3 and J usage is TRBJ1-5; D unclear. The CDR3 extends over 13 amino acids. V was shortened by 6 bases and J by 3 bases, with 9 bases between the two germline ends. Germline V gives CDR1 ENHRY, CDR2 SYGVKD. CDR3 region: CAIRDIPNQPQHF. CDR3 nucleotide sequence: TGTGCCATCAGAGACATCCCCAATCAGCCCCAGCATTTT.

V is TRBV10-3 and J is TRBJ1-2; no definite D call. The CDR3 contains 12 residues. CDR1 and CDR2 from the germline V gene are ENHRY and SYGVKD. V lost 3 bases and J lost 9, with 11 bases in between. The CDR3 nucleotides are TGTGCCATCAGTGATGATGCGCTGAGCTACACCTTC. Translated, it gives CAISDDALSYTF.

The CDR3 bases are TGTGCCAGCACCCCGACTAGGGTGGCCTACAATGAGCAGTTCTTC. This codes for CASTPTRVAYNEQFF. The V gene is TRBV6-5, the J gene TRBJ2-1, with TRBD2 as a possible D gene (6 bases). The germline gives CDR1 MNHEY, CDR2 SVGAGI. V lost 7 bases to trimming and J lost 2 bases, with 15 bases between them. This CDR3 region has 15 residues.

This clone was counted only a few times. DNA for the CDR3: TGTGCCAGCAGGCTTGCGGGAGGCTATGGCTACACCTTC. It specifies CASRLAGGYGYTF. The rearrangement uses TRBV27 and TRBJ1-2; D remains ambiguous. Germline lookup yields CDR1 MNHEY and CDR2 SMNVEV (reference sequence). V was pared by 6 bases and J by 4 bases, with 12 bases between. The CDR3 is 13 amino acids.

CDR3 sequence: CASSPGTGLFF. The CDR3, as DNA: TGTGCCAGCAGTCCCGGGACAGGGCTGTTTTTT. The chain is built from TRBV12-3 or TRBV12-4 and TRBJ2-2; 8 bases are shared with TRBD1. V gave up 5 bases and J gave up 13 bases; unmatched junction bases: 3. This CDR3 is 11 amino acids long.

This chain joins TRBV7-2 and TRBJ2-1; D might be TRBD2 (6 bases). CDR1 and CDR2 from the germline V gene are SGHTA and FQGNSA. Trimming took 4 bases from V and 0 from J, leaving 10 bases between them. The CDR3 sequence is 15 residues long. CDR3 in DNA: TGTGCCAGCAGCTCGCGGGGCAGCTCCTACAATGAGCAGTTCTTC. Translation: CASSSRGSSYNEQFF.

The chain has TRBV6-2 or TRBV6-3 and TRBJ1-4; D uncertain. CDR1 is MNHEY, CDR2 SVGEGT, per germline. Trimming stripped 4 bases from V and 7 bases from J, with 13 bases between. The CDR3 length is 14 residues. CDR3 sequence (DNA): TGTGCCAGCAGTTCCCCGTCGGGAGGTGAAAAACTGTTTTTT. This translates into CASSSPSGGEKLFF.

The V gene is TRBV2, the J gene TRBJ1-1; 8 bases line up with TRBD1. Germline V lookup: CDR1 SNHLY, CDR2 FYNNEI. The CDR3 is 11 amino acids. V shed 8 bases, J shed 8 bases, and the junction held 4 bases outside the gene matches. The chain's CDR3 is CASGGTGEAFF. DNA of the CDR3: TGTGCCAGCGGCGGGACAGGAGAAGCTTTCTTT.

The chain uses TRBV13 and TRBJ2-7; 13 bases fit TRBD2. The CDR3 is 14 amino acids. Trimming removed 6 bases from V and 7 bases from J; junction bases left unmatched: 6. CDR1 and CDR2 from the germline V gene are PRHDT and FYEKMQ (reference sequence). Written as DNA, the CDR3 is TGTGCCAGCAGAACTAGCGGGAGGGCAAGGGAGCAGTACTTC. It encodes CASRTSGRAREQYF.

The chain recombines TRBV19 with TRBJ1-5; D uncertain. V lost 4 bases and J lost 3, with 22 bases in between. From germline, CDR1 is LNHDA and CDR2 SQIVND (reference sequence). The CDR3 loop spans 18 amino acids. CDR3 DNA sequence: TGTGCCAGTAGTACCCTAGCAACTCCAAGCAAGTACAATCAGCCCCAGCATTTT. Translated: CASSTLATPSKYNQPQHF. The full variable domain, its missing parts supplied by reference TRBV19 and TRBJ1-5, is DGGITQSPKYLFRKEGQNVTLSCEQNLNHDAMYWYRQDPGQGLRLIYYSQIVNDFQKGDIAEGYSVSREKKESFPLTVTSAQKNPTAFYLCASSTLATPSKYNQPQHFGDGTRLSIL.

The rearrangement joins TRBV4-3 to TRBJ2-6; D not certain. The CDR3 covers 15 residues. CDR1 and CDR2 from the germline V gene are LGHNA and YSLEER. The V gene lost 1 base and the J gene lost 4 bases, with 8 bases spanning the gap. The CDR3 region is CASSQGGQGANVLTF. CDR3 nucleotide sequence: TGCGCCAGCAGCCAAGGAGGTCAAGGGGCCAACGTCCTGACTTTC.

J is TRBJ1-4 and V is TRBV19; no firm D call. The CDR3 is made up of 15 amino acids. V lost 5 bases and J lost 8, with 18 bases in between. Germline assignment: CDR1 LNHDA and CDR2 SQIVND (reference sequence). In DNA, the CDR3 is TGTGCCAGTAGTCTACCGGACTCCCGAGGAGAAAAACTGTTTTTT. Amino acids: CASSLPDSRGEKLFF.

The chain carries TRBV28 and TRBJ1-2; D perhaps matches TRBD1 (5 bases). Trimming left V 4 bases short and J 3 bases short, with 9 bases between. Per germline, CDR1 MDHEN and CDR2 SYDVKM. The CDR3 is 13 residues long. CDR3 nucleotides: TGTGCCAGCAGTTGGGTGGGGCACTATGGCTACACCTTC. The encoded protein is CASSWVGHYGYTF.

This chain uses TRBV2 with TRBJ2-7; D might be TRBD2 (5 bases). The germline V gene has CDR1 SNHLY and CDR2 FYNNEI. V dropped 6 bases and J dropped 5 bases, with 14 bases sitting between them. The CDR3 contains 13 residues. The CDR3 spells CASRTTGLNEQYF. The CDR3 nucleotides are TGTGCCAGCAGGACCACGGGGTTGAACGAGCAGTACTTC.

This clone has a single count. The chain combines TRBV28 with TRBJ2-1; 7 bases are shared with TRBD2. V trimming: 4 bases; J trimming: 2 bases; junction bases outside the gene matches: 8. This CDR3 is built from 16 residues. Germline CDR1 is MDHEN and CDR2 is SYDVKM. The CDR3 DNA reads as TGTGCCAGCAGTTCCTCCCTAGCGGCCGCCTACAATGAGCAGTTCTTC. Protein sequence: CASSSSLAAAYNEQFF.

This sequence joins TRBV6-5 and TRBJ2-1, with D maybe TRBD2 (5 bases). V gave up 5 bases and J gave up 0 bases, with 11 bases separating them. There are 15 residues in the CDR3. Germline lookup yields CDR1 MNHEY and CDR2 SVGAGI. CDR3 protein: CASSPRGSSYNEQFF. CDR3 nucleotides: TGTGCCAGCAGTCCCCGAGGGAGCTCCTACAATGAGCAGTTCTTC.

The chain recombines TRBV15 with TRBJ2-1; 7 nucleotides align to TRBD2. V was pared by 0 bases and J by 6 bases, with 8 bases of the junction left unmatched. This CDR3 spans 16 amino acids. Germline CDR1 is LNHNV and CDR2 is YYDKDF (reference sequence). The chain's CDR3 is CATSRDRREWGNEQFF. CDR3 DNA sequence: TGTGCCACCAGCAGAGATAGGCGGGAGTGGGGCAATGAGCAGTTCTTC.

The chain uses TRBV27 and TRBJ2-3, with 9 bases lining up with TRBD2. CDR1 and CDR2 (germline): MNHEY, SMNVEV (reference sequence). The CDR3 runs 15 residues. The ends lost 8 bases at V and 0 bases at J; junction bases unmatched: 6. CDR3 sequence: CASRGLAGSTDTQYF. The CDR3 DNA reads as TGTGCCAGCCGGGGGCTAGCGGGGAGCACAGATACGCAGTATTTT.

The CDR3 bases are TGTGCCAGCAGCCAAGAACCGACGGGCCCTAGCGAAAAACTGTTTTTT. Its translation is CASSQEPTGPSEKLFF. This chain uses TRBV3-1 (or the pseudogene TRBV3-2) with TRBJ1-4; D remains unclear. This CDR3 has 16 residues. The ends were cut back, 0 bases at V and 8 bases at J, with 16 bases in the middle. CDR1 LGHDT and CDR2 YNNKEL come from the germline V gene (reference sequence).

The J gene is TRBJ2-1, the V gene TRBV2; 12 nucleotides match TRBD2. This CDR3 contains 15 residues. Germline V gene sequence: CDR1 SNHLY, CDR2 FYNNEI. With V trimmed by 5 bases and J by 8 bases, 7 bases remained unmatched. The CDR3 DNA follows: TGTGCCAGCAGTTTGACTAGCGGGAGAGCGGATGAGCAGTTCTTC. It codes for CASSLTSGRADEQFF. The full variable domain, completed using reference TRBV2 and TRBJ2-1, is EPEVTQTPSHQVTQMGQEVILRCVPISNHLYFYWYRQILGQKVEFLVSFYNNEISEKSEIFDDQFSVERPDGSNFTLKIRSTKLEDSAMYFCASSLTSGRADEQFFGPGTRLTVL.

The rearrangement uses TRBV28 and TRBJ1-5, with 10 bases fitting TRBD1. The V segment lost 5 bases and the J segment 5 bases; nucleotides outside the gene matches: 9. The germline V gene encodes CDR1 MDHEN and CDR2 SYDVKM. The CDR3 sequence is 16 residues long. CDR3 region: CASSLSGTGADQPQHF. In DNA, the CDR3 is TGTGCCAGCAGTCTATCCGGGACAGGGGCGGATCAGCCCCAGCATTTT.

The rearrangement joins TRBV28 to TRBJ1-4; no clear D. The CDR3 runs to 15 residues. Germline assignment: CDR1 MDHEN and CDR2 SYDVKM. V was clipped by 1 base and J by 8 bases, with 14 bases between them. The CDR3 sequence is CASSLSGGPGEKLFF. In nucleotides, the CDR3 is TGTGCCAGCAGTTTATCCGGAGGGCCGGGAGAAAAACTGTTTTTT.

The CDR3 region has the DNA TGTGCCATCAGTGCTTGGACTAGCGGGGACCCTTCAGAAGAGACCCAGTACTTC. Amino acids: CAISAWTSGDPSEETQYF. The rearrangement joins TRBV10-3 to TRBJ2-5; 12 positions match TRBD2. CDR1 and CDR2 (germline): ENHRY, SYGVKD. The CDR3 is 18 residues long. After removal of 4 bases from V and 3 bases from J, the junction contained 12 bases not matched to a gene.